This T cell receptor (beta chain) was recorded in a study of cytomegalovirus exposure and HLA in healthy donors. Study-wide findings and caveats: Judged likely to be a sequencing artifact was a cluster of highly shared sequence variants.

The PCR was carried out with 60 Vbeta primers and 13 Jbeta primers. Profiling relied on immunoSEQ multiplex PCR, and the TCRdb table lists in-frame clones only, not all of them. The table has about 160,000 clones, roughly 77% seen once; the top ten hold 1%. As to this clone: The antigen is unknown.

V was clipped by 1 base and J by 10 bases; unmatched bases: 16. CDR3 length: 19 amino acids. The germline gives CDR1 KGHSH, CDR2 LQKENI. The chain is built from TRBV18 and TRBJ2-1; TRBD2 matches 13 bases. Sequenced input: PBMCs. This TCR came from a woman in her fifties or sixties in good health and CMV-seropositive. The CDR3 region is CASSPLDLSGLAGLSEQFF. CDR3 DNA sequence: TGTGCCAGCTCACCACTCGATTTGTCGGGACTAGCGGGGTTATCCGAGCAGTTCTTC.